The clone carrying this T cell receptor beta chain appeared once. The data are from a study of control samples from healthy donors and cancer patients. The trim removed 6 bases at V and 4 bases at J, leaving 6 bases unmatched. CDR1 and CDR2 (germline): MNHEY, SVGAGI. CDR3 length equals 14 residues. Method: immunoSEQ multiplex PCR; TCRdb's copy keeps in-frame clones and lacks some. The top ten hold less than 8.5% of the sample, which has about 85,000 clones, approximately 88% seen once. The rearrangement uses TRBV6-5 and TRBJ2-1, with TRBD1 matching 7 bases. Sequenced input: blood. This receptor was identified in a woman in her sixties in good health. As DNA, the CDR3 is TGTGCCAGCAGCCGCAGGGGGTATTACAATGAGCAGTTCTTC. As protein: CASSRRGYYNEQFF.